This TCR beta chain was sequenced in a study of tumor-infiltrating lymphocytes in primary liver carcinoma. Synthesis of TCR beta cDNA was carried out from approximately 500 ng total RNA with a constant-region primer. For TCR beta, libraries were produced by three nested multiplex PCR rounds using slightly modified ARM-PCR. The first two PCR rounds used TRBV1-TRBV30 primers with a Cbeta primer, nine to eleven cycles each. TCRdb analysed the multiplex PCR reads with MiXCR anew, one entry per CDR3 protein. The table shows 50,000 to 60,000 distinct CDR3 sequences, with about 78% occurring only once. With regard to this clonotype: At one of its ends the junction is not consistent with the germline gene, which may arise from a read error.

The CDR3 is 15 amino acids. CDR1 is PRHDT, CDR2 FYEKMQ, per germline (reference sequence). DNA and RNA were both co-extracted from approximately 20-30 mg of bulk tissue that had not been sorted. The receptor's source is a man aged 35 to 55 with primary liver carcinoma and hepatitis B virus infection. The material sequenced was liver tumor tissue from sampling region 5. Documented subset: tumor region T5, tumor centre. This chain joins TRBV13 and TRBJ1-1; D is possibly TRBD1 (6 bases). CDR3 nucleotides: TGTGACAGCAGCTCAAAAACAGGGAGTAAAACTGAAGCTTTCTTT. Protein: CDSSSKTGSKTEAFF.